A single TCR beta chain is shown here with its context. Its antigen is currently unknown. The source of the sample is a study of Ad26.COV2.S vaccination and SARS-CoV-2 variants. Study details: The donor was enrolled in the Ad26.COV2.S arm of the COV1001 trial. Recipients of Ad26.COV2.S got it intramuscularly, once or twice 56 days apart. The study, taken as a whole, reports: Placebo recipients had lower spike-specific TCR breadth than vaccine recipients. A substantial breadth of spike-specific CD8+ and CD4+ T cell responses after vaccination has been reported.

This CDR3 is built from 16 residues. V lost 5 bases and J lost 0, with 17 bases in between. Per germline, CDR1 SGHAT and CDR2 FQNNGV. Indicated treatment: some 20 received Ad26.COV2.S at low or high dose, single or two shots; roughly 5 received placebo; per-sample allocation not given. Vaccine and placebo recipients were sampled on day 63 after the first injection. Assay used: immunoSEQ multiplex PCR; TCRdb lists only in-frame clones, some missing. The sample consists of approximately 410,000 clones, approximately 87% of them appearing once. V is TRBV11-2 and J is TRBJ2-7; TRBD2 is a possible D gene (6 bases). The receptor comes from a person between 18 and 65 years old who received the Ad26.COV2.S COVID-19 vaccine or a placebo. Sequencing used peripheral blood, obtained in a trial of Ad26.COV2.S vaccine versus placebo. The CDR3 reads CASSVMGGRNSYEQYF. In DNA form, the CDR3 reads TGTGCCAGCAGCGTTATGGGGGGACGAAACTCCTACGAGCAGTACTTC.